This is a list of T cell receptor beta chains from one sample in a study of long-term antiretroviral therapy in people with HIV. Profiled with immunoSEQ multiplex PCR; TCRdb holds only in-frame clones, not every one. The table shows about 33,000 clones, with approximately 96% occurring only once. Material: unsorted PBMCs, obtained around 6.6 years after starting antiretroviral therapy. These receptors came from a man younger than 45 with HIV. CDR3s include the opening cysteine and the closing phenylalanine or tryptophan. Each record gives: J gene, D gene, CDR3 length, clone size, V gene, CDR3 DNA, CDR3 protein. A D gene is named only where the DNA matches it firmly. For some rows the clone size is stated as once, few or many, or as a class when expanded; others skip it.

>TRBJ1-1|TRBD1|14|NA|TRBV29-1
TGCAGCGTAGCTACGACAGGGAGGAACACTGAAGCTTTCTTT
CSVATTGRNTEAFF
>TRBJ1-2|NA|15|once|TRBV19
TGTGCCAGTACCGGTGGTGCCACCCGAAACTATGGCTACACCTTC
CASTGGATRNYGYTF
>TRBJ2-7|NA|16|few|TRBV5-8
TGTGCCAGCGTCCCGGAGGCAGGCAGTCATTCCTACGAGCAGTACTTC
CASVPEAGSHSYEQYF
>TRBJ2-1|TRBD2|16|once|TRBV11-2
TGTGCCAGCAGCCCGCGGACTAGCGGGAGGCGGGATGAGCAGTTCTTC
CASSPRTSGRRDEQFF
>TRBJ1-5|TRBD1|13|NA|TRBV19
TGTGCCAGTACTATCAGGGGGCTTCAGCCCCAGCATTTT
CASTIRGLQPQHF
>TRBJ1-1|NA|10|NA|TRBV29-1
TGCAGCGCTCTCACCACTGAAGCTTTCTTT
CSALTTEAFF
>TRBJ2-5|TRBD1|14|NA|TRBV6-6
TGTGCCAGCAGCCCCCGGACAGGGAGAGAGACCCAGTACTTC
CASSPRTGRETQYF
>TRBJ2-1|NA|13|NA|TRBV19
TGTGCCAGTAGTATGACAACTTACAATGAGCAGTTCTTC
CASSMTTYNEQFF
>TRBJ2-1|NA|16|NA|TRBV30
TGTGCCTGGAGTTATGATCGACTCCCTCCAAGGAATGAGCAGTTCTTC
CAWSYDRLPPRNEQFF
>TRBJ2-7|TRBD1|13|NA|TRBV29-1
TGCAGCGTTAAAGGACAGGCGGCGGGCGAGCAGTACTTC
CSVKGQAAGEQYF
>TRBJ2-5|NA|15|NA|TRBV6-5
TGTGCCAGCAGTTACTCGGCAGGGCTTGGAGAGACCCAGTACTTC
CASSYSAGLGETQYF
>TRBJ1-6|NA|13|NA|TRBV2
TGTGCCAGCGTTAACAGCGCCAATTCACCCCTCCACTTT
CASVNSANSPLHF
>TRBJ1-4|NA|14|NA|TRBV11-2
TGTGCCAGCAGCACCGATGCAACTAATGAAAAACTGTTTTTT
CASSTDATNEKLFF
>TRBJ2-5|TRBD2|17|NA|TRBV29-1
TGCAGCGTTGATGGACTAGCGGGGGGGCGGTTGGAGGAGACCCAGTACTTC
CSVDGLAGGRLEETQYF
>TRBJ2-3|NA|15|NA|TRBV7-9
TGTGCCAGCAGCTTAGGAAGGGGATACACAGATACGCAGTATTTT
CASSLGRGYTDTQYF
>TRBJ1-3|NA|17|NA|TRBV21-1
TGTGCCAGCAGCAAAAAAGAATCCAAAAGCTCTGGAAACACCATATATTTT
CASSKKESKSSGNTIYF
>TRBJ2-5|NA|16|NA|TRBV19
TGTGCCAGTAGTACATTCGGGCAGACGAATATGGAGACCCAGTACTTC
CASSTFGQTNMETQYF
>TRBJ1-2|NA|14|once|TRBV11-2
TGTGCCAGCAGCCCCGAAGGCCATATTATTGGCTACACCTTC
CASSPEGHIIGYTF
>TRBJ1-5|NA|13|NA|TRBV13
TGTGCCAGCAGCCAAACTTTATCACGTCCCCAGCATTTT
CASSQTLSRPQHF
>TRBJ1-6|NA|15|NA|TRBV14
TGTGCCAGCAGCCCCGGGACTGCGAATAATTCACCCCTCCACTTT
CASSPGTANNSPLHF
>TRBJ1-2|NA|12|NA|TRBV6-6
TGTGCCAGCAGACCAGGGGAGGGAGGCTACACCTTC
CASRPGEGGYTF
>TRBJ1-3|TRBD1|15|NA|TRBV9
TGTGCCAGCACCGCGACAGGGAGCACTGGAAACACCATATATTTT
CASTATGSTGNTIYF
>TRBJ1-5|NA|15|NA|TRBV6-5
TGTGCCAGCAGTTGGTCGGCCACTGGCAATCAGCCCCAGCATTTT
CASSWSATGNQPQHF
>TRBJ2-7|NA|13|NA|TRBV7-9
TGTGCCAGCAGTTCAAGTGGGCCCTACGAGCAGTACTTC
CASSSSGPYEQYF
>TRBJ2-7|NA|13|NA|TRBV6-5
TGTGCCAGCAGTTACGGCCTGCGATACGAGCAGTACTTC
CASSYGLRYEQYF
>TRBJ1-2|TRBD1|14|NA|TRBV19
TGTGCCAGTAGTACTCGATTAGACAGGGATGGCTACACCTTC
CASSTRLDRDGYTF
>TRBJ2-1|TRBD2|14|NA|TRBV7-8
TGTGCCAGCAGCAGGACTAGCGATTGGGGTGAGCAGTTCTTC
CASSRTSDWGEQFF
>TRBJ1-1|NA|11|NA|TRBV2
TGTGCCAGCAGTTGGAACACTGAAGCTTTCTTT
CASSWNTEAFF
>TRBJ2-3|TRBD2|16|NA|TRBV10-3
TGTGCCATCAGTGGAACTAGCGGGGGAGGCACAGATACGCAGTATTTT
CAISGTSGGGTDTQYF
>TRBJ2-5|TRBD1|15|once|TRBV30
TGTGCCTGGAGTCCCGGACAGGGCGACCAAGAGACCCAGTACTTC
CAWSPGQGDQETQYF
>TRBJ1-5|NA|12|NA|TRBV2
TGTGCCAGCAGTGAAGCGTCCAAGCCCCAGCATTTT
CASSEASKPQHF
>TRBJ1-5|NA|16|NA|TRBV7-2
TGTGCCAGCAGCGACCCCGGTAGCCTCTGGCATCAGCCCCAGCATTTT
CASSDPGSLWHQPQHF
>TRBJ2-7|NA|15|NA|TRBV5-4
TGTGCCAGCAGCTCGGGGCACGAAGCCTACTACGAGCAGTACTTC
CASSSGHEAYYEQYF
>TRBJ1-1|TRBD1|14|NA|TRBV4-1
TGCGCCAGCAGCCAACCCCAACAGGGGAGGTGGGCTTTCTTT
CASSQPQQGRWAFF
>TRBJ2-2|NA|14|once|TRBV6-1
TGTGCCAGCAGTGAAGCTTGGGGGGCCGGGGAGCTGTTTTTT
CASSEAWGAGELFF
>TRBJ1-2|NA|13|NA|TRBV19
TGTGCCGGCCGACAACTAGATGGGGATGGCTACACCTTC
CAGRQLDGDGYTF
>TRBJ1-1|NA|13|NA|TRBV7-8
TGTGCCAGCAGCTCGCAGGAGAACACTGAAGCTTTCTTT
CASSSQENTEAFF
>TRBJ2-5|NA|11|once|TRBV6-6
TGTGCCAGCAGTTTGAAGGAGACCCAGTACTTC
CASSLKETQYF
>TRBJ2-7|NA|13|NA|TRBV2
TGTGCCAGCAGTGACGGGGCGGCCTACGAGCAGTACTTC
CASSDGAAYEQYF
>TRBJ1-2|TRBD1|13|once|TRBV29-1
TGCAGCGTCGGGACAGGGGGTGACTATGGCTACACCTTC
CSVGTGGDYGYTF
>TRBJ1-2|NA|13|NA|TRBV18
TGTGCCAGCTCACCAGTGCTTAACTATGGCTACACCTTC
CASSPVLNYGYTF
>TRBJ1-4|NA|14|NA|TRBV6-6
TGTGCCAGCAGGCAGGGTGCAACTAATGAAAAACTGTTTTTT
CASRQGATNEKLFF
>TRBJ2-7|TRBD2|14|NA|TRBV7-8
TGTGCCAGCAGCCCGGGGGGGACTCTTACGGAGCAGTACTTC
CASSPGGTLTEQYF
>TRBJ1-1|TRBD1|13|NA|TRBV11-3
TGTGCCAGCAGTCTTCAGGGGGACACTGAAGCTTTCTTT
CASSLQGDTEAFF
>TRBJ1-2|NA|14|NA|TRBV18
TGTGCCAGCTCACTGGGCCGAGGGGGGGACGGCTACACCTTC
CASSLGRGGDGYTF
>TRBJ2-2|NA|16|few|TRBV5-1
TGCGCCAGCAGCTTGTTTCTGGCGGGCTCAACCGGGGAGCTGTTTTTT
CASSLFLAGSTGELFF
>TRBJ2-3|NA|13|NA|TRBV6-5
TGTGCCAGCCAGGGTAGGGGCACAGACACGCAGTATTTT
CASQGRGTDTQYF
>TRBJ1-4|NA|14|once|TRBV14
TGTGCCAGCAGCCAAGTACAGACTAATGAAAAACTGTTTTTT
CASSQVQTNEKLFF
>TRBJ2-7|TRBD1|15|NA|TRBV18
TGTGCCAGCTCACCACCTTCCGGACAGGGTTACGAGCAGTACTTC
CASSPPSGQGYEQYF
>TRBJ1-5|TRBD1|14|NA|TRBV6-1
TGTGCCAGCAGTGGGACAGGGAGAAATCAGCCCCAGCATTTT
CASSGTGRNQPQHF
>TRBJ1-2|NA|14|few|TRBV11-3
TGTGCCAGCAGCTTAAAGAGGGATAGCTATGGCTACACCTTC
CASSLKRDSYGYTF
>TRBJ1-2|NA|11|NA|TRBV6-1
TGTGCCAGTTGGAGGAACTATGGCTACACCTTC
CASWRNYGYTF